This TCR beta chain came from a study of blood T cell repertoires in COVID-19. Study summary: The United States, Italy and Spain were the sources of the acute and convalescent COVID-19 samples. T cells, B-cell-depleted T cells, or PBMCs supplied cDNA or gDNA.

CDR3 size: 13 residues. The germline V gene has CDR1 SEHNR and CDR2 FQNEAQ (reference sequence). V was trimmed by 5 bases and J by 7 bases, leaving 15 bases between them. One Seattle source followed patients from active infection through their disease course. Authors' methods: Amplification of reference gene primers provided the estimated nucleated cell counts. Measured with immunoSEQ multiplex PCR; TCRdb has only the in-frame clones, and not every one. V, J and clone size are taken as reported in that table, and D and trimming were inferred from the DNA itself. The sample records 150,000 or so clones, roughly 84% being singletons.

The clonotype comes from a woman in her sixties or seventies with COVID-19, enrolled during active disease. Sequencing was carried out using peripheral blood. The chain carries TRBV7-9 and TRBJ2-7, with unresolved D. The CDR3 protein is CASSTDQAREQYV. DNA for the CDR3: TGTGCCAGCAGCACCGATCAGGCGAGAGAGCAGTACGTC.